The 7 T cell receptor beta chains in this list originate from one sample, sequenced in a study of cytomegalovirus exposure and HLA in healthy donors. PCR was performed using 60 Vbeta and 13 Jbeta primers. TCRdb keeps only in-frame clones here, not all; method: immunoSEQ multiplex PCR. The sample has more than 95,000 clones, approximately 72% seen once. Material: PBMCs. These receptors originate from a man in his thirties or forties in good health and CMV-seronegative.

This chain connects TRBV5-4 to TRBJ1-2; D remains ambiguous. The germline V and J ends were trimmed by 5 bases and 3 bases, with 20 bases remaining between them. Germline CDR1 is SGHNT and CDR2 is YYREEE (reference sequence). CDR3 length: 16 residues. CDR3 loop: CASSILMDLVDYGYTF. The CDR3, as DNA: TGTGCCAGCAGTATCCTAATGGATCTAGTGGACTATGGCTACACCTTC.

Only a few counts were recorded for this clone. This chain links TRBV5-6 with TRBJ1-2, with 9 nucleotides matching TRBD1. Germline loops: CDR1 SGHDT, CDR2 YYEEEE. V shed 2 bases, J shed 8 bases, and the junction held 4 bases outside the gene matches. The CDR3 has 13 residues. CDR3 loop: CASSFADRGGYTF. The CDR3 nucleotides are TGTGCCAGCAGCTTCGCGGACAGGGGAGGCTACACCTTC.

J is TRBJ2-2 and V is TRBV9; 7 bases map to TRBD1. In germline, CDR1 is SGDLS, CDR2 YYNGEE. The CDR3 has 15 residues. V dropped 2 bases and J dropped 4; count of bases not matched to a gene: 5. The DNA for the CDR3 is TGTGCCAGCAGCGTCCTCGGGACAGCCACCGGGGAGCTGTTTTTT. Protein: CASSVLGTATGELFF. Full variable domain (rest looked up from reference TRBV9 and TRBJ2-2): DSGVTQTPKHLITATGQRVTLRCSPRSGDLSVYWYQQSLDQGLQFLIQYYNGEERAKGNILERFSAQQFPDLHSELNLSSLELGDSALYFCASSVLGTATGELFFGEGSRLTVL.

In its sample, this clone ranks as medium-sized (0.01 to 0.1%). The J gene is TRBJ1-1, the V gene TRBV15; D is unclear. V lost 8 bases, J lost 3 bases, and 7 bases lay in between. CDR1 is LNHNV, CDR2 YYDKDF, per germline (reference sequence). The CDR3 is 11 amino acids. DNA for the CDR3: TGTGCCACCTTGAGCCACACTGAAGCTTTCTTT. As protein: CATLSHTEAFF.

The CDR3 nucleotides read TGCGCCAGCAGCCCTTCGACAGGGCTAGCCTACGAGCAGTACTTC. Its translation is CASSPSTGLAYEQYF. J is TRBJ2-7 and V is TRBV5-1; 7 nucleotides agree with TRBD1. The CDR3 contains 15 residues. J gave up 2 bases and V 4 bases, and 9 bases lay outside the gene matches. CDR1 SGHRS and CDR2 YFSETQ come from the germline V gene.

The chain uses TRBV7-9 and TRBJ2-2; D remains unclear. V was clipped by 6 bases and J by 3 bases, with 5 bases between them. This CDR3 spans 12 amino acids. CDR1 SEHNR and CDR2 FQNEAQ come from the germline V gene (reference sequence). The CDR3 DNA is TGTGCCAGCAGGAGAGACACCGGGGAGCTGTTTTTT. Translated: CASRRDTGELFF.

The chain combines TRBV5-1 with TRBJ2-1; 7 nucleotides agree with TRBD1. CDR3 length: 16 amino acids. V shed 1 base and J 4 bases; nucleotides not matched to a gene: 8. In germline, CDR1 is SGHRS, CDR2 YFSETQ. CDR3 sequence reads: CASSLRQGYVYNEQFF. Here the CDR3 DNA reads TGCGCCAGCAGCTTGCGACAGGGTTATGTGTACAATGAGCAGTTCTTC.